This T cell receptor (beta chain) was found in a study of cytomegalovirus exposure and HLA in healthy donors. Study-wide findings and caveats: For most TCR beta V segments, an earlier analysis put the productive rate at about 90% or about 30% of the time.

Regarding this clone: The antigen is undetermined.

60 Vbeta and 13 Jbeta primers were used in PCR. Assay: immunoSEQ multiplex PCR; the TCRdb copy retains only in-frame clones and omits some. Recorded for this sample: about 200,000 clones. Per germline, CDR1 SGHVS and CDR2 FQNEAQ. Trimming took 0 bases from V and 0 from J; bases not matched to a gene: 11. The CDR3 is made up of 18 amino acids. The chain recombines TRBV7-8 with TRBJ2-7; 7 bases are a match to TRBD2. The sequence was collected from a boy between 10 and 17 years old in good health and CMV-seronegative. Sequencing was performed on PBMCs. The CDR3 bases are TGTGCCAGCAGCTTAGCGAGACTAGCCCCTCGGAGCTCCTACGAGCAGTACTTC. Its translation is CASSLARLAPRSSYEQYF. The variable domain in full, completed from reference TRBV7-8 and TRBJ2-7, reads GAGVSQSPRYKVAKRGQDVALRCDPISGHVSLFWYQQALGQGPEFLTYFQNEAQLDKSGLPSDRFFAERPEGSVSTLKIQRTQQEDSAVYLCASSLARLAPRSSYEQYFGPGTRLTVT.